This T cell receptor beta chain was sequenced during a study of cytomegalovirus exposure and HLA in healthy donors. Study-level information: When 350 to 500 donors were genotyped, 81% of them were found to fall in the Caucasian-associated ancestry cluster.

V lost 3 bases and J lost 8, with 11 bases in between. Germline CDR1 is SGHVS and CDR2 is FNYEAQ. This CDR3 comprises 14 residues. PCR employed 60 Vbeta and 13 Jbeta primers. Only in-frame clones appear in the TCRdb table, and some are missing; sequencing was by immunoSEQ multiplex PCR. Here the sample spans 110,000 to 150,000 clones, roughly 77% being singletons. This clonotype originated in a female donor in good health and CMV-seronegative. The chain has TRBV7-6 and TRBJ1-6, with D tentatively TRBD1 (5 bases). Sequencing input: PBMCs. The CDR3 nucleotides read TGTGCCAGCAGCTTGGGGCCTTCCGATTCACCCCTCCACTTT. It is translated as CASSLGPSDSPLHF.